The clone carrying this T cell receptor (beta chain) was picked up many times. Time point given: patch test 1, 2 weeks after DPC sensitization. Described treatment: therapeutic diphenylcyclopropenone sensitization with weekly scalp DPC. V was trimmed by 4 bases and J by 0 bases, leaving 7 bases between them. The CDR3 is 14 amino acids. The germline gives CDR1 MNHEY, CDR2 SVGAGI. This entry comes from a study of human T cells and chemical hapten exposure. In TCRdb, the RACE reads were re-called with MiXCR into one record per CDR3 protein. Of about 360,000 distinct CDR3 sequences listed, roughly 6.9% are singletons.

The sample here was whole blood, taken in connection with sensitization to the hapten diphenylcyclopropenone (DPC). V is TRBV6-5 and J is TRBJ1-5; no clear D gene. This TCR was sampled from a woman between 18 and 29 years old with alopecia areata. Some clones in this sample may be carry-over from other donors' samples. The CDR3 region is CASSFLGSNQPQHF. CDR3 in DNA: TGTGCCAGCAGTTTTCTTGGTAGCAATCAGCCCCAGCATTTT.